These 19 T cell receptor beta chains came from one sample sequenced in a study of T cells in Graves' hyperthyroidism and ophthalmopathy (dated by TCRdb to about 2019). Libraries were made using multiplex PCR. Sequencing was performed on an Illumina HiSeq 2000. The TCR beta CDR3 regions were amplified from RNA transcripts. The first round of RT-PCR for the TCR CDR3 was performed with the HTBI primer set and the Qiagen OneStep RT-PCR kit. TCRdb reran the public reads through fastp at Q25 and MiXCR, keeping productive beta chains. Entries are consolidated by CDR3 protein sequence, retaining the most common genes and DNA. For this sample the table gives nearly 600,000 distinct CDR3 sequences, of which about 15% were detected only once. The ten top clones hold approximately 5.7% of the sample. The sample was blood. These receptors all stem from a woman in her thirties with Graves' hyperthyroidism that later progressed to Graves' ophthalmopathy.

In this sample, this clonotype turned up many times. This chain joins TRBV7-9 and TRBJ1-5; D unresolved. Trimming took 3 bases from V and 1 from J, leaving 7 bases between them. Looked up from germline, CDR1 is SEHNR and CDR2 is FQNEAQ (reference sequence). This CDR3 has 14 amino acids. The CDR3 DNA reads as TGTGCCAGCAGCTTGGGCAGGAGCAATCAGCCCCAGCATTTT. It encodes CASSLGRSNQPQHF.

This clonotype came up a few times. The chain recombines TRBV6-1 with TRBJ1-2; D not resolved. With 7 bases removed from V and 1 base from J, the gap between germline ends came to 13 bases. Germline V gene lookup returns CDR1 MNHNS and CDR2 SASEGT. The CDR3 length is 14 residues. The CDR3 region is CASTGRSGNYGYTF. In DNA form, the CDR3 reads TGTGCCAGCACAGGAAGGTCGGGTAACTATGGCTACACCTTC.

This clonotype was seen a handful of times. The genes are TRBV29-1 and TRBJ2-7; TRBD2 aligns across 8 bases. The CDR3 spans 14 residues. Germline loops: CDR1 SQVTM, CDR2 ANQGSEA. Trimming removed 7 bases from V and 3 bases from J; junction bases left unmatched: 11. Written as DNA, the CDR3 is TGCAGCGGCAGCTCCTCTACTAGCGGCTACGAGCAGTACTTC. This encodes CSGSSSTSGYEQYF.

This clonotype was found many times. V gene TRBV18 combines with J gene TRBJ2-3; 7 bases agree with TRBD1. This CDR3 spans 14 amino acids. J lost 9 bases, V lost 0 bases, and 6 bases had no gene match. Germline V lookup: CDR1 KGHSH, CDR2 LQKENI. CDR3 sequence reads: CASSPPRDSRTQYF. In DNA form, the CDR3 reads TGTGCCAGCTCACCACCGAGGGACAGCCGCACGCAGTATTTT.

This clonotype was detected many times. This chain joins TRBV13 and TRBJ2-7; D is undetermined. Trimming left V 4 bases short and J 4 bases short, with 14 bases between. The CDR3 covers 14 residues. Germline assignment: CDR1 PRHDT and CDR2 FYEKMQ (reference sequence). In DNA, the CDR3 is TGTGCCAGCAGCTCATCGGGCCCACTATACGAGCAGTACTTC. Its protein product is CASSSSGPLYEQYF.

The chain recombines TRBV29-1 with TRBJ1-1; D is uncertain. Germline CDR1 and CDR2: SQVTM and ANQGSEA. V lost 5 bases and J 4 bases, leaving 14 bases between the germline ends. This CDR3 spans 13 amino acids. The DNA of the CDR3 is TGCAGCGTTAGGAGTGGAGGATCCACTGAAGCTTTCTTT. This encodes CSVRSGGSTEAFF.

This rearrangement joins TRBV10-1 to TRBJ1-1, with a possible D match to TRBD1 (5 bases). V lost 0 bases to trimming and J lost 6 bases, with 14 bases between them. The CDR3 runs 15 residues. Germline CDR1 is WNHNN and CDR2 is SYGVQD (reference sequence). CDR3 DNA: TGCGCCAGCAGTGAGTCAGGGCGCCCGGGGCCTGAAGCTTTCTTT. Its translation is CASSESGRPGPEAFF.

The table lists this clonotype with many counts. This rearrangement joins TRBV7-3 to TRBJ2-3, with D possibly being TRBD1 (5 bases). This CDR3 has 13 amino acids. Per the germline V gene, CDR1 is SGHTA and CDR2 is FQGTGA. Trimming removed 6 bases from V and 4 bases from J, with 11 bases in between. CDR3 residues: CASSRQNPDTQYF. The CDR3 coding sequence is TGTGCCAGCAGTCGACAGAACCCAGATACGCAGTATTTT.

This clonotype was observed a handful of times. The chain recombines TRBV5-1 with TRBJ2-3; D may be TRBD1 (5 bases). Germline lookup yields CDR1 SGHRS and CDR2 YFSETQ. V was clipped by 0 bases and J by 2 bases, with 10 bases between them. The CDR3 covers 15 residues. The CDR3 spells CASSLGQSHTDTQYF. The CDR3 coding sequence is TGCGCCAGCAGCTTGGGACAGTCTCACACAGATACGCAGTATTTT.

The gene calls are TRBV6-1 and TRBJ1-5; D unresolved. Germline loops: CDR1 MNHNS, CDR2 SASEGT. CDR3 size: 14 residues. V lost 5 bases, J lost 5 bases, and 13 bases lay in between. Here the CDR3 DNA reads TGTGCCAGCAGTTTCGGCAGCTCGGATCAGCCCCAGCATTTT. It specifies CASSFGSSDQPQHF.

About this clonotype itself: A much bigger clone sits one base away, suggesting this may be a read error. The chain has TRBV5-5 and TRBJ1-2, with D possibly being TRBD1 (5 bases). This CDR3 comprises 14 residues. Germline assignment: CDR1 SGHKS and CDR2 YYEKEE (reference sequence). The CDR3 DNA follows: TGTGCCAGCAGCTTGGAGCCAGGGTCCTATGGCTGCACCTTC. This sequence encodes CASSLEPGSYGCTF.

There are a few counts of this clonotype. The CDR3 region is CASSYLTATDTQYF. DNA of the CDR3: TGTGCCAGCAGTTACCTCACAGCTACAGATACGCAGTATTTT. The chain combines TRBV6-2 or TRBV6-3 with TRBJ2-3; D is unclear. The CDR3 has 14 residues. From germline, CDR1 is MNHEY and CDR2 SVGEGT. The ends were cut back, 2 bases at V and 3 bases at J, with 9 bases in the middle.

There are many counts of this clonotype. The gene calls are TRBV6-1 and TRBJ1-4; weak D call: TRBD1 (5 bases). Between the trimmed V and J ends, which lost 7 bases and 0 bases, there was a span of 12 bases. CDR1 MNHNS and CDR2 SASEGT come from the germline V gene. The CDR3 runs to 15 residues. The CDR3 loop reads CASIGGGTTNEKLFF. Written as DNA, the CDR3 is TGTGCCAGCATTGGGGGGGGAACAACTAATGAAAAACTGTTTTTT.

This clonotype was picked up many times. The gene calls are TRBV4-3 and TRBJ2-7, with 9 bases identical to TRBD1. The V segment lost 3 bases and the J segment 6 bases; nucleotides outside the gene matches: 15. From germline, CDR1 is LGHNA and CDR2 YSLEER. The CDR3 runs 17 residues. As DNA, the CDR3 is TGCGCCAGCAGCCAGTGGAGGATGGGACAGGGAGGCCTCGAGCAGTACTTC. Encoded protein: CASSQWRMGQGGLEQYF.

J is TRBJ2-3 and V is TRBV27, with 9 nucleotides matching TRBD2. CDR3 length equals 13 residues. J was trimmed by 4 bases and V by 7 bases; bases with no gene match: 3. CDR1 MNHEY and CDR2 SMNVEV come from the germline V gene (reference sequence). CDR3 loop: CASKGLAPDTQYF. Here the CDR3 DNA reads TGTGCCAGCAAGGGACTAGCTCCAGATACGCAGTATTTT.

This clonotype has just a few counts. The gene calls are TRBV5-1 and TRBJ1-5, with a possible D match to TRBD1 (5 bases). Looked up from germline, CDR1 is SGHRS and CDR2 is YFSETQ. CDR3 length: 15 residues. The V gene lost 3 bases and the J gene lost 7 bases, with 17 bases spanning the gap. As DNA, the CDR3 is TGCGCCAGCAGCTCCGGCGCGGGGGAAGGCCAGCCCCAGCATTTT. It encodes CASSSGAGEGQPQHF.

CDR3 nucleotides: TGTGCCAGCAGCACCCGGACAGGGGGATCAAACACCGGGGAGCTGTTTTTT. Translating it yields CASSTRTGGSNTGELFF. V gene TRBV11-3 combines with J gene TRBJ2-2; 10 positions agree with TRBD1. The CDR3 is made up of 17 amino acids. V lost 5 bases and J lost 2; bases outside the gene matches: 8. CDR1 and CDR2 from the germline V gene are SGHNT and YENEEA.

As for this clonotype: A much larger clonotype is one base distant, so this may be a read error. V usage is TRBV2 and J usage is TRBJ1-5, with D possibly being TRBD1 (6 bases). Germline CDR1 SNHLY, CDR2 FYNNEI. The V gene lost 11 bases and the J gene lost 3 bases, with 14 bases spanning the gap. The CDR3 is made up of 13 amino acids. CDR3 in DNA: TGTGCCGGTCTCCGGGACACCAATCAGCCCCAGCATTTT. Its protein is CAGLRDTNQPQHF.

The rearrangement joins TRBV6-1 to TRBJ2-7, with 8 positions matching TRBD2. V shed 7 bases, J shed 4 bases, and the junction held 12 bases outside the gene matches. There are 15 residues in the CDR3. CDR1 and CDR2 (germline): MNHNS, SASEGT. The CDR3 nucleotides are TGTGCCAGCACCCAACCGGGACTAGTGGGATACGAGCAGTACTTC. Translating gives CASTQPGLVGYEQYF.